This T cell receptor beta chain was recovered during a study of identical twins. TCRdb used MiXCR to reprocess the 5' RACE reads, holding one entry per CDR3 protein. In the table there are 570,000 or so distinct CDR3 sequences, more than 9% of which are singletons. The CDR3 extends over 14 amino acids. The germline V gene encodes CDR1 SGDLS and CDR2 YYNGEE. Trimming took off 2 bases at V and 4 bases at J, with 9 bases between the two ends. These data also formed part of another study, on yellow fever vaccine responses in identical twins.

J is TRBJ1-4 and V is TRBV9, with D unclear. The origin of this receptor is a woman aged 18-30 years in good health. Sequenced: PBMCs. CDR3 loop: CASSVGSLNEKLFF. The CDR3 region has the DNA TGTGCCAGCAGCGTGGGGTCGCTTAATGAAAAACTGTTTTTT.